The 19 T cell receptor beta chains listed next were all sequenced from one sample in a study of T cell responses to AZD1222 COVID-19 vaccine. This table comes from immunoSEQ multiplex PCR, and its TCRdb copy is limited to in-frame clones, with some not included. Among 96,000 or so clones listed, 85% to 90% were seen once. The source was peripheral blood, collected on day 0 of AZD1222 vaccination. The receptors here all came from an adult in good health.

The V and J genes are TRBV14 and TRBJ1-1, with D possibly TRBD1 on 6 matching bases. The CDR3 is 13 amino acids. V lost 4 bases to trimming and J lost 9 bases, with 15 bases between them. CDR1 is SGHDN, CDR2 FVKESK, per germline. CDR3 protein: CASSPFGTPKAFF. CDR3 nucleotides: TGTGCCAGCAGCCCTTTCGGGACACCAAAAGCTTTCTTT.

The rearrangement uses TRBV30 and TRBJ2-7, with 12 bases fitting TRBD2. This CDR3 comprises 17 residues. The germline gives CDR1 GTSNPN, CDR2 SVGIG (reference sequence). V shed 2 bases and J 0 bases; nucleotides not matched to a gene: 8. The CDR3 spells CAWSRGTSGSSSYEQYF. CDR3 coding DNA: TGTGCCTGGAGTCGTGGGACTAGCGGGTCCAGCTCCTACGAGCAGTACTTC.

V usage is TRBV19 and J usage is TRBJ2-1, with a possible D match to TRBD1 (5 bases). This CDR3 has 17 residues. With 3 bases removed from V and 0 bases from J, the gap between germline ends came to 15 bases. Germline CDR1 and CDR2: LNHDA and SQIVND (reference sequence). CDR3 in amino acids: CASSIEAPGRSYNEQFF. The CDR3 region has the DNA TGTGCCAGTAGTATCGAGGCTCCAGGGCGCTCCTACAATGAGCAGTTCTTC.

This sequence joins TRBV18 and TRBJ2-1, with TRBD2 matching over 12 bases. Germline V CDR1 and CDR2: KGHSH, LQKENI. The CDR3 covers 18 residues. V lost 3 bases and J lost 1; bases outside the gene matches: 7. The CDR3 nucleotides are TGTGCCAGCTCACCCCTACCGGGGACTAGCGGGTCCTACAATGAGCAGTTCTTC. Protein sequence: CASSPLPGTSGSYNEQFF.

The chain employs TRBV30 and TRBJ2-5, with 8 bases that match TRBD2. The CDR3 consists of 15 residues. V gave up 4 bases and J gave up 0 bases; unmatched junction bases: 7. Germline CDR1 and CDR2: GTSNPN and SVGIG (reference sequence). Here the CDR3 reads CAWIPLAEYQETQYF. The CDR3 bases are TGTGCCTGGATCCCACTAGCGGAGTACCAAGAGACCCAGTACTTC. Full variable domain (missing parts from reference TRBV30 and TRBJ2-5): SQTIHQWPATLVQPVGSPLSLECTVEGTSNPNLYWYRQAAGRGLQLLFYSVGIGQISSEVPQNLSASRPQDRQFILSSKKLLLSDSGFYLCAWIPLAEYQETQYFGPGTRLLVL.

This clone was seen a handful of times. The rearrangement uses TRBV24-1 and TRBJ2-2; D is tentatively TRBD1 or TRBD2 (5 bases each). Between the trimmed V and J ends, which lost 12 bases and 1 base, there was a span of 11 bases. Germline assignment: CDR1 KGHDR and CDR2 SFDVKD. This CDR3 is built from 13 residues. The CDR3 sequence: CAAGAENTGELFF. Written as DNA, the CDR3 is TGTGCCGCCGGGGCAGAGAACACCGGGGAGCTGTTTTTT.

The chain couples TRBV29-1 to TRBJ2-5; 14 nucleotides agree with TRBD2. Trimming took 6 bases from V and 5 from J; bases not matched to a gene: 8. The CDR3 is made up of 15 amino acids. The germline CDR1 and CDR2 sequences are SQVTM and ANQGSEA. The CDR3 loop is CSVTGLAGVGETQYF. DNA of the CDR3: TGCAGCGTGACGGGACTAGCGGGAGTCGGGGAGACCCAGTACTTC.

This clone was seen just once. The chain recombines TRBV10-3 with TRBJ2-1; 8 positions agree with TRBD1. This CDR3 is built from 13 residues. From germline, CDR1 is ENHRY and CDR2 SYGVKD. V dropped 11 bases and J dropped 7; count of bases not matched to a gene: 10. CDR3 residues: CAAAGGARNEQFF. The CDR3 nucleotides read TGTGCCGCAGCAGGGGGCGCGAGGAATGAGCAGTTCTTC.

The chain joins TRBV9 to TRBJ2-7; D could derive from TRBD1 or TRBD2 (5 bases each). This CDR3 comprises 14 residues. The ends were cut back, 0 bases at V and 3 bases at J, with 10 bases in the middle. Germline-derived CDR1 and CDR2 are SGDLS and YYNGEE. The CDR3 DNA follows: TGTGCCAGCAGCGTAGCGTGGGGGAACTACGAGCAGTACTTC. This codes for CASSVAWGNYEQYF. The full variable domain, rest sourced from reference TRBV9 and TRBJ2-7, is DSGVTQTPKHLITATGQRVTLRCSPRSGDLSVYWYQQSLDQGLQFLIQYYNGEERAKGNILERFSAQQFPDLHSELNLSSLELGDSALYFCASSVAWGNYEQYFGPGTRLTVT.

The gene calls are TRBV3-1 (or the pseudogene TRBV3-2) and TRBJ2-7; 8 nucleotides match TRBD2. CDR3 length: 14 amino acids. In germline, CDR1 is LGHDT, CDR2 YNNKEL (reference sequence). V dropped 4 bases and J dropped 1; count of bases not matched to a gene: 3. The CDR3 nucleotides read TGTGCCAGCAGCCGAACTAGCGGTTCCTACGAGCAGTACTTC. Translating it yields CASSRTSGSYEQYF.

The chain uses TRBV25-1 and TRBJ2-4, with 9 bases lining up with TRBD2. The V segment lost 4 bases and the J segment 8 bases; nucleotides outside the gene matches: 6. The CDR3 covers 14 residues. CDR1 MGHDK and CDR2 SYGVNS come from the germline V gene. The DNA for the CDR3 is TGTGCCAGCAGTGGCGGGAGGGCCCGGGACATTCAGTACTTC. Its translation is CASSGGRARDIQYF.

The chain recombines TRBV19 with TRBJ2-7; D ambiguous. CDR1 is LNHDA, CDR2 SQIVND, per germline (reference sequence). The CDR3 is 13 residues long. V gave up 6 bases and J gave up 3 bases, with 12 bases separating them. The CDR3: CASSEPPSYEQYF. CDR3 DNA sequence: TGTGCCAGTAGCGAGCCGCCGAGCTACGAGCAGTACTTC.

The chain joins TRBV9 to TRBJ2-2, with TRBD1 matching over 8 bases. V shed 4 bases, J shed 6 bases, and the junction held 8 bases outside the gene matches. The CDR3 contains 15 residues. Germline assignment: CDR1 SGDLS and CDR2 YYNGEE. CDR3 bases: TGTGCCAGCAGCTACTCGACAGGGGCGGCCGGGGAGCTGTTTTTT. It specifies CASSYSTGAAGELFF.

This chain connects TRBV5-1 to TRBJ2-4; D is perhaps TRBD1 (6 bases). Trimming left V 3 bases short and J 8 bases short, with 12 bases between. The CDR3 consists of 13 residues. The V gene's germline CDR1 is SGHRS and CDR2 YFSETQ. Written as DNA, the CDR3 is TGCGCCAGCAGCTACACTCCAGGGGACATTCAGTACTTC. Protein product: CASSYTPGDIQYF.

With respect to this clone: Distinct nucleotide sequences in the sample also encode this CDR3. The chain links TRBV5-1 to TRBJ2-7, with 9 bases lining up with TRBD2. This CDR3 region has 15 residues. The V gene end was trimmed by 0 bases and the J gene end by 1 base; junction bases not matched to a gene: 2. Germline V gene lookup returns CDR1 SGHRS and CDR2 YFSETQ. CDR3 residues: CASSLGLAGSYEQYF. In DNA form, the CDR3 reads TGCGCCAGCAGCTTGGGCCTAGCGGGATCCTACGAGCAGTACTTC.

The V call is TRBV5-1, the J call TRBJ2-1; TRBD2 aligns across 7 bases. The V gene end was trimmed by 0 bases and the J gene end by 3 bases; junction bases not matched to a gene: 3. The CDR3 totals 15 residues. Per the germline V gene, CDR1 is SGHRS and CDR2 is YFSETQ. CDR3 nucleotides: TGCGCCAGCAGCTTGGTTAGCGGGTTCTACAATGAGCAGTTCTTC. Its translation: CASSLVSGFYNEQFF.

The chain links TRBV2 to TRBJ1-4, with D maybe TRBD1 (6 bases). This CDR3 is built from 14 residues. V was cut by 1 base and J by 8 bases, with 11 bases left in between. Germline values: CDR1 SNHLY, CDR2 FYNNEI. For the CDR3, the DNA is TGTGCCAGCAGTGAAGACGGGGGCTGGGAAAAACTGTTTTTT. It is translated as CASSEDGGWEKLFF.

In DNA, the CDR3 is TGTGCCAGCTCACCAGACCTGGCAGGGCAGAGTGGCTACACCTTC. Translation: CASSPDLAGQSGYTF. The rearrangement uses TRBV18 and TRBJ1-2; D is perhaps TRBD1 (5 bases). Looked up from germline, CDR1 is KGHSH and CDR2 is LQKENI. V shed 2 bases and J shed 7 bases, with 17 bases lying between them. The CDR3 is 15 amino acids.

As to this clone: One end of the junction does not line up with germline, which may come from a read error. The V call is TRBV6-1, the J call TRBJ2-4; D is possibly TRBD2 (6 bases). Germline loops: CDR1 MNHNS, CDR2 SASEGT. This CDR3 spans 12 amino acids. CDR3 DNA: TGTGCCAGCAGTGAACTCCGGGGGTCGCCCCCCTTC. It translates to CASSELRGSPPF.